The rows below give T cell receptor beta chains drawn from one sample of a study of breast tumors, draining lymph nodes, adjacent tissues. TCRdb independently ran MiXCR on the multiplex PCR reads; one entry per CDR3 protein. The table includes roughly 220,000 distinct CDR3 sequences, roughly a third detected once. The sample consisted of axillary lymph node tissue. These receptors were collected from a female donor with breast cancer. Some clones in this sample may be carry-over from other donors' samples. Both conserved end residues are part of each CDR3. D genes are given only for firm matches. Clone size appears in some rows only: once, few, many, or a class for an expanded clone.

TRBD1	.	TRBJ1-6	TRBV10-3	CAISPGQEINSPLHF	TGTGCCATCAGCCCAGGACAGGAGATTAATTCACCCCTCCACTTT
TRBD1	many	TRBJ1-2	TRBV29-1	CSVERQGEGGYGYTF	TGCAGCGTTGAAAGACAGGGGGAGGGTGGCTATGGCTACACCTTC
TRBD1	.	TRBJ1-1	TRBV20-1	CSARKGQGATEAFF	TGCAGTGCAAGAAAAGGACAGGGGGCCACTGAAGCTTTCTTT
.	many	TRBJ1-2	TRBV14	CASSLRGPTNYGYTF	TGTGCCAGCAGCCTCCGGGGCCCTACTAACTATGGCTACACCTTC
TRBD2	many	TRBJ2-7	TRBV10-3	CAISDPKAGVSYEQYF	TGTGCCATCAGTGACCCTAAGGCGGGGGTTTCCTACGAGCAGTACTTC
.	few	TRBJ2-7	TRBV12-3/TRBV12-4	CASTRSGIGVGYEQYF	TGTGCCAGCACCAGGAGTGGGATCGGAGTGGGTTACGAGCAGTACTTC
.	many	TRBJ1-3	TRBV3-1	CASSPLMSSGNTIYF	TGTGCCAGCAGCCCCCTCATGAGCTCTGGAAACACCATATATTTT
.	few	TRBJ2-4	TRBV2	CASSDRAGPVRIQYF	TGTGCCAGCAGTGACCGTGCGGGCCCCGTTCGCATTCAGTACTTC
.	many	TRBJ2-3	TRBV20-1	CSASIADTQYF	TGCAGTGCTAGTATCGCAGATACGCAGTATTTT
.	.	TRBJ2-7	TRBV28	CASSFHLSYEQYF	TGTGCCAGCAGTTTTCATCTCTCCTACGAGCAGTACTTC
TRBD2	many	TRBJ2-7	TRBV6-1	CASGRTSGTYEQYF	TGTGCCAGCGGAAGGACTAGCGGGACCTACGAGCAGTACTTC
.	.	TRBJ1-5	TRBV6-1	CASSEGGTNQPQHF	TGTGCCAGCAGTGAAGGGGGGACCAATCAGCCCCAGCATTTT
TRBD2	.	TRBJ2-5	TRBV3-1	CASTKAGMKETQYF	TGTGCCAGCACCAAAGCGGGGATGAAAGAGACCCAGTACTTC
TRBD2	many	TRBJ2-3	TRBV18	CASSPLAGGWTDTQYF	TGTGCCAGCTCACCCTTAGCGGGGGGATGGACAGATACGCAGTATTTT
.	many	TRBJ1-2	TRBV10-3	CAISDTIRGSGYTF	TGTGCCATCAGTGACACCATCAGGGGCAGTGGCTACACCTTC
TRBD2	once	TRBJ2-3	TRBV29-1	CSVSGGGDTQYF	TGCAGCGTTAGCGGGGGGGGAGATACGCAGTATTTT
TRBD1	few	TRBJ2-4	TRBV6-5	CASSSTGRNIQYF	TGTGCCAGCAGCTCGACAGGGCGGAACATTCAGTACTTC
TRBD2	few	TRBJ2-1	TRBV5-4	CASSLARALAGPINEQFF	TGTGCCAGCAGCTTGGCCCGTGCACTAGCGGGACCGATCAATGAGCAGTTCTTC
.	few	TRBJ2-4	TRBV20-1	CSARSGTNYGKNIQYF	TGCAGTGCTCGATCCGGGACAAATTATGGCAAAAACATTCAGTACTTC
.	many	TRBJ2-2	TRBV7-7	CASSLGTGWATGELFF	TGTGCTAGCAGCTTAGGAACAGGGTGGGCCACCGGGGAGCTGTTTTTT
.	few	TRBJ2-2	TRBV7-2	CASSLTIGGRGNTGELFF	TGTGCCAGCAGCTTAACCATCGGGGGGCGGGGGAACACCGGGGAGCTGTTTTTT
.	few	TRBJ2-5	TRBV18	CASSSTKETQYF	TGTGCCAGCTCCTCAACAAAAGAGACCCAGTACTTC
TRBD1	.	TRBJ2-1	TRBV5-1	CASSFEGQSYNEQFF	TGCGCCAGCAGCTTCGAGGGACAGTCATACAATGAGCAGTTCTTC
.	many	TRBJ2-2	TRBV20-1	CSAHRLVNTGELFF	TGCAGTGCCCACCGACTTGTGAACACCGGGGAGCTGTTTTTT
.	.	TRBJ2-6	TRBV9	CASSVARKAGMAGANVLTF	TGTGCCAGCAGCGTAGCTCGGAAGGCAGGAATGGCCGGGGCCAACGTCCTGACTTTC
TRBD2	.	TRBJ2-1	TRBV24-1	CATGVAGAEGEQFF	TGTGCCACCGGCGTAGCGGGAGCGGAGGGTGAGCAGTTCTTC
.	many	TRBJ2-2	TRBV7-2	CASSLSGLITGELFF	TGTGCCAGCAGCTTATCAGGGTTAATCACCGGGGAGCTGTTTTTT
TRBD1	many	TRBJ1-2	TRBV20-1	CSASWDRGYTF	TGCAGTGCTAGTTGGGACAGGGGTTACACCTTC
TRBD1	.	TRBJ2-5	TRBV9	CASSGTGGPAIGTQYF	TGTGCCAGCAGCGGTACAGGGGGCCCCGCGATTGGGACCCAGTACTTC